The 3 T cell receptor beta chains reported below all come from one sample, sequenced in a study of blood T cell repertoires in COVID-19. The method was immunoSEQ multiplex PCR; TCRdb's version includes in-frame clones alone and lacks a portion of them. The sample has 250,000 to 400,000 clones, 88% seen once. Material for sequencing was peripheral blood. These receptors were obtained from a woman aged 25 to 45 with COVID-19, enrolled during active disease.

The V and J genes are TRBV7-9 and TRBJ2-7; D might be TRBD1 (5 bases). The V end lost 5 bases, the J end lost 2 bases, and 10 bases lay between the germline ends. This CDR3 contains 13 residues. Germline V gene data show CDR1 as SEHNR and CDR2 as FQNEAQ (reference sequence). The CDR3, as DNA: TGTGCCAGCAGCCAGGGCAGTACCTACGAGCAGTACTTC. Amino acid sequence: CASSQGSTYEQYF.

V is TRBV7-2 and J is TRBJ2-7; D is unclear. From germline, CDR1 is SGHTA and CDR2 FQGNSA. V lost 0 bases and J 4 bases, leaving 4 bases between the germline ends. The CDR3 is 12 amino acids. The CDR3 DNA reads TGTGCCAGCAGCTTAGCGAGGTACGAGCAGTACTTC. Its translation: CASSLARYEQYF.

The CDR3 nucleotides are TGTGCCAGCAGCCTAGAGCGGGGGATCGGTCAGCCCCAGCATTTT. Amino acid sequence: CASSLERGIGQPQHF. This chain joins TRBV7-8 and TRBJ1-5, with D maybe TRBD1 (5 bases). V dropped 5 bases and J dropped 6 bases, with 17 bases sitting between them. Germline loops: CDR1 SGHVS, CDR2 FQNEAQ. The length of the CDR3 is 15 residues.